These 22 T cell receptor beta chains were sequenced from one sample in a study of blood T cell repertoires in COVID-19. Assay: immunoSEQ multiplex PCR; the TCRdb copy retains only in-frame clones and omits some. The sample has under 50,000 clones, about 87% seen once. The sample consisted of peripheral blood. The source is a woman aged 35 to 49 with acute or convalescent COVID-19.

This chain links TRBV7-9 with TRBJ2-7; 12 bases agree with TRBD1. With V trimmed by 1 base and J by 3 bases, 7 bases remained unmatched. Germline loops: CDR1 SEHNR, CDR2 FQNEAQ (reference sequence). The CDR3 is 17 residues long. DNA for the CDR3: TGTGCCAGCAGCTTAGGGTCCGGGACAGGGGGCAACTACGAGCAGTACTTC. It encodes CASSLGSGTGGNYEQYF.

This clone showed up just once. CDR3 residues: CASSIVTGGNQPQHF. CDR3 bases: TGTGCCAGTAGTATAGTTACAGGGGGCAATCAGCCCCAGCATTTT. V usage is TRBV19 and J usage is TRBJ1-5; 7 nucleotides align to TRBD1. This CDR3 has 15 amino acids. V lost 1 base to trimming and J lost 2 bases; unmatched junction nucleotides: 2. The germline V gene encodes CDR1 LNHDA and CDR2 SQIVND (reference sequence).

The genes are TRBV11-3 and TRBJ1-1; 9 nucleotides agree with TRBD1. V shed 5 bases, J shed 1 base, and the junction held 8 bases outside the gene matches. CDR1 and CDR2 (germline): SGHNT, YENEEA. This CDR3 is built from 16 residues. In nucleotides, the CDR3 is TGTGCCAGCAGCCCCGGGACAGGGTTAAAGAACACTGAAGCTTTCTTT. It codes for CASSPGTGLKNTEAFF.

This clone was seen only once. The gene calls are TRBV28 and TRBJ1-3; 9 nucleotides agree with TRBD1. CDR1 and CDR2 from the germline V gene are MDHEN and SYDVKM. The ends lost 7 bases at V and 0 bases at J; junction bases unmatched: 10. The CDR3 covers 17 residues. CDR3 protein: CASTKGGQGISGNTIYF. DNA for the CDR3: TGTGCCAGCACAAAGGGAGGACAGGGGATCTCTGGAAACACCATATATTTT.

Here the CDR3 DNA reads TGTGCCAGCAGCGTAGCCAGCTCCTACGAGCAGTACTTC. Translated: CASSVASSYEQYF. The V call is TRBV9, the J call TRBJ2-7; the D is unclear. Per germline, CDR1 SGDLS and CDR2 YYNGEE. V lost 0 bases and J lost 0, with 4 bases in between. The length of the CDR3 is 13 residues.

CDR3 in DNA: TGTGCCAGCAGCCCCCGACTAGCGGTTAACTACGAGCAGTACTTC. This translates into CASSPRLAVNYEQYF. The rearrangement links TRBV9 to TRBJ2-7, with 9 nucleotides matching TRBD2. Germline V gene data show CDR1 as SGDLS and CDR2 as YYNGEE. CDR3 size: 15 residues. Trimming cost V 4 bases and J 3 bases; bases outside gene matches: 8.

The chain's CDR3 is CASSLAQGAKNEKLFF. The CDR3 DNA is TGTGCCAGCAGCCTTGCACAGGGGGCCAAGAATGAAAAACTGTTTTTT. The V gene is TRBV9, the J gene TRBJ1-4, with 9 bases matching TRBD1. This CDR3 is built from 16 residues. V shed 4 bases, J shed 5 bases, and the junction held 9 bases outside the gene matches. Germline V gene data show CDR1 as SGDLS and CDR2 as YYNGEE.

This rearrangement joins TRBV30 to TRBJ1-4; D possibly corresponds to TRBD1 (5 bases). V shed 0 bases and J shed 5 bases, with 13 bases lying between them. Germline CDR1 reads GTSNPN; CDR2 reads SVGIG (reference sequence). The CDR3 runs to 15 residues. The CDR3 is CAWSVQSGENEKLFF. Written as DNA, the CDR3 is TGTGCCTGGAGTGTACAATCGGGGGAAAATGAAAAACTGTTTTTT.

J is TRBJ1-2 and V is TRBV5-4; D may be TRBD1 (5 bases). V lost 0 bases to trimming and J lost 3 bases, with 9 bases between them. Germline CDR1 and CDR2: SGHNT and YYREEE (reference sequence). The CDR3 has 14 residues. The CDR3 bases are TGTGCCAGCAGCTTGGAGGGGTCGGACTATGGCTACACCTTC. Translation gives CASSLEGSDYGYTF.

The J gene is TRBJ2-5, the V gene TRBV5-1; 9 bases fit TRBD1. Germline V gives CDR1 SGHRS, CDR2 YFSETQ. CDR3 length equals 13 residues. V shed 7 bases and J 4 bases; nucleotides not matched to a gene: 5. CDR3 amino acids: CASGQTGGETQYF. CDR3 bases: TGCGCCAGCGGCCAGACAGGGGGAGAGACCCAGTACTTC.

V and J are TRBV9 and TRBJ1-2; 7 bases map to TRBD1. Germline trimming cut 3 bases from V and 0 bases from J; bases unmatched to any gene: 5. This CDR3 is built from 15 residues. CDR1 is SGDLS and CDR2 is YYNGEE in the germline V gene. CDR3 amino acids: CASSETGTANYGYTF. CDR3 sequence (DNA): TGTGCCAGCAGCGAGACCGGGACAGCTAACTATGGCTACACCTTC.

This sequence joins TRBV6-1 and TRBJ1-5; no clear D gene. Germline values: CDR1 MNHNS, CDR2 SASEGT. V was trimmed by 7 bases and J by 4 bases, leaving 11 bases between them. The CDR3 runs to 13 residues. CDR3 bases: TGTGCCAGCACCCTCCGGTGGAATCAGCCCCAGCATTTT. It translates to CASTLRWNQPQHF.

The J gene is TRBJ2-7, the V gene TRBV18, with 9 bases fitting TRBD1. There are 15 residues in the CDR3. CDR1 and CDR2 from the germline V gene are KGHSH and LQKENI. V lost 2 bases and J lost 3; bases outside the gene matches: 5. CDR3 DNA sequence: TGTGCCAGCTCACCAGGACAGGGGTTGGTCTACGAGCAGTACTTC. It is translated as CASSPGQGLVYEQYF. The entire variable domain, with the rest obtained from reference TRBV18 and TRBJ2-7, is as follows: NAGVMQNPRHLVRRRGQEARLRCSPMKGHSHVYWYRQLPEEGLKFMVYLQKENIIDESGMPKERFSAEFPKEGPSILRIQQVVRGDSAAYFCASSPGQGLVYEQYFGPGTRLTVT.

The chain carries TRBV5-1 and TRBJ2-3; the D is unclear. The V gene's germline CDR1 is SGHRS and CDR2 YFSETQ. Trimming left V 5 bases short and J 2 bases short, with 12 bases between. The CDR3 totals 14 residues. The CDR3 is CASSEAAFTDTQYF. As DNA, the CDR3 is TGCGCCAGCAGTGAGGCCGCCTTCACAGATACGCAGTATTTT. Using reference TRBV5-1 and TRBJ2-3 for the parts outside the CDR3, the full variable domain is KAGVTQTPRYLIKTRGQQVTLSCSPISGHRSVSWYQQTPGQGLQFLFEYFSETQRNKGNFPGRFSGRQFSNSRSEMNVSTLELGDSALYLCASSEAAFTDTQYFGPGTRLTVL.

The chain is built from TRBV7-3 and TRBJ2-1; 8 bases map to TRBD1. Germline V gene sequence: CDR1 SGHTA, CDR2 FQGTGA. This CDR3 has 16 amino acids. The V gene end was trimmed by 0 bases and the J gene end by 6 bases; junction bases not matched to a gene: 7. Here the CDR3 reads CASSLTILQGANEQFF. CDR3 DNA: TGTGCCAGCAGCTTAACGATCCTGCAGGGGGCCAATGAGCAGTTCTTC.

This clone was recorded only once. The rearrangement joins TRBV23-1 to TRBJ1-6; tentatively, D is TRBD1 (5 bases). TRBV23-1 is designated an ORF whose function remains uncertain. This CDR3 comprises 16 residues. The V end was cut by 8 bases, the J end by 4 bases, with 18 bases between. The CDR3 sequence: CASLKDKDPYNSPLHF. In DNA form, the CDR3 reads TGCGCCAGCCTGAAGGACAAGGATCCGTATAATTCACCCCTCCACTTT.

The chain joins TRBV18 to TRBJ1-4, with 10 bases identical to TRBD1. Per germline, CDR1 KGHSH and CDR2 LQKENI. There are 15 residues in the CDR3. V lost 6 bases, J lost 4 bases, and 5 bases stayed unmatched. The CDR3 region is CASSGTGAFNEKLFF. As DNA, the CDR3 is TGTGCCAGCTCCGGGACAGGGGCTTTTAATGAAAAACTGTTTTTT.

The V call is TRBV4-3, the J call TRBJ2-3, with 9 positions matching TRBD2. V gave up 4 bases and J gave up 4 bases; unmatched junction bases: 6. The CDR3 is 15 amino acids. Germline CDR1 is LGHNA and CDR2 is YSLEER. The CDR3 loop reads CASSPGTSSADTQYF. Written as DNA, the CDR3 is TGCGCCAGCAGCCCAGGGACTAGCTCGGCAGATACGCAGTATTTT.

This clone was seen just once. This chain's CDR3 is CASSLIGTGSPVPLHF. The DNA of the CDR3 is TGTGCCAGCTCACTAATTGGGACAGGGTCCCCGGTTCCCCTCCACTTT. V usage is TRBV18 and J usage is TRBJ1-6; TRBD1 agrees at 9 bases. The germline gives CDR1 KGHSH, CDR2 LQKENI. J was trimmed by 13 bases and V by 4 bases; bases with no gene match: 14. The CDR3 has 16 amino acids. The full variable domain, in which reference TRBV18 and TRBJ1-6 provide the parts outside the CDR3, is NAGVMQNPRHLVRRRGQEARLRCSPMKGHSHVYWYRQLPEEGLKFMVYLQKENIIDESGMPKERFSAEFPKEGPSILRIQQVVRGDSAAYFCASSLIGTGSPVPLHFGNGTRLTVT.

This clone was counted once. The V gene is TRBV11-2, the J gene TRBJ2-2; 8 bases map to TRBD2. Germline values: CDR1 SGHAT, CDR2 FQNNGV. Losses at the gene ends were 5 bases for V and 2 bases for J; bases not matched to a gene: 7. This CDR3 is 16 amino acids long. The CDR3 region is CASSRRGGPNTGELFF. As DNA, the CDR3 is TGTGCCAGCAGCCGACGGGGGGGCCCCAACACCGGGGAGCTGTTTTTT.

The CDR3 sequence is CASSLDSGAPGDTQYF. The CDR3 region has the DNA TGTGCCAGCAGCTTGGATAGCGGGGCTCCAGGCGATACGCAGTATTTT. The chain is built from TRBV5-8 and TRBJ2-3, with TRBD2 identical over 8 bases. Trimming cost V 0 bases and J 6 bases; bases outside gene matches: 9. Germline V gene sequence: CDR1 SGHTS, CDR2 YDEGEE. The CDR3 sequence is 16 residues long.

This rearrangement joins TRBV3-1 (or the pseudogene TRBV3-2) to TRBJ2-1, with 8 bases identical to TRBD1. V gave up 5 bases and J gave up 7 bases; unmatched junction bases: 16. The V gene's germline CDR1 is LGHDT and CDR2 YNNKEL (reference sequence). This CDR3 has 17 amino acids. CDR3 sequence reads: CASSSERGLNRGNEQFF. The CDR3 DNA reads TGTGCCAGCAGCTCAGAGAGGGGATTGAACAGGGGGAATGAGCAGTTCTTC.